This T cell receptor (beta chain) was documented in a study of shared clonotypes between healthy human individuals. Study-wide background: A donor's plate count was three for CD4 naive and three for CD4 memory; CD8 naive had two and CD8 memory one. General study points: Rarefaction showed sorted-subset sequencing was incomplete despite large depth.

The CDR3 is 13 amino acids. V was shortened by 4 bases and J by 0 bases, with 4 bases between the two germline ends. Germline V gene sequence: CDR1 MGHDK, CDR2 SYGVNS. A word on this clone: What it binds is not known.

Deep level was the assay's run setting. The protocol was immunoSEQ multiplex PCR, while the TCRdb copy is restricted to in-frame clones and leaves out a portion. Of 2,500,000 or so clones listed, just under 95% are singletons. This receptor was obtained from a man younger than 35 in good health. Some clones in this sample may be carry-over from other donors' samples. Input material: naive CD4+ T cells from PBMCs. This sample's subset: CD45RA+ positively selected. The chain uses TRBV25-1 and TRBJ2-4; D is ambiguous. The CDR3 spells CASSAGAKNIQYF. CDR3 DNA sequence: TGTGCCAGCAGTGCGGGAGCCAAAAACATTCAGTACTTC. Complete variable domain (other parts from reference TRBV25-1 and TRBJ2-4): EADIYQTPRYLVIGTGKKITLECSQTMGHDKMYWYQQDPGMELHLIHYSYGVNSTEKGDLSSESTVSRIRTEHFPLTLESARPSHTSQYLCASSAGAKNIQYFGAGTRLSVL.